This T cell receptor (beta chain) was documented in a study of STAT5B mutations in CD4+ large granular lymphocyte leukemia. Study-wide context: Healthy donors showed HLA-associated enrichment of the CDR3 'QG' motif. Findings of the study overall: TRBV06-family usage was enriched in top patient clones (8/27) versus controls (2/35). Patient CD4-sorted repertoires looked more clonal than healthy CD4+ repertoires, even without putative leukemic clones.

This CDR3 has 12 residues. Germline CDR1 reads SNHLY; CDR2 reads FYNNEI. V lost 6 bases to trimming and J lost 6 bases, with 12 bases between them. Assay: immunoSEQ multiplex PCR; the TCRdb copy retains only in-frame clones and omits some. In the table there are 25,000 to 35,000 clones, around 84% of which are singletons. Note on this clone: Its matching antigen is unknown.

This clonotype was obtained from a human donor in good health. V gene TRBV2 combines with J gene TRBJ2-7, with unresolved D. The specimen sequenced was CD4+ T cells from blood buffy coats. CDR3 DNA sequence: TGTGCCAGCAGGGCCGACGGATCCGAGCAGTACTTC. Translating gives CASRADGSEQYF. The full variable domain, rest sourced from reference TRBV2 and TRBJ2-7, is EPEVTQTPSHQVTQMGQEVILRCVPISNHLYFYWYRQILGQKVEFLVSFYNNEISEKSEIFDDQFSVERPDGSNFTLKIRSTKLEDSAMYFCASRADGSEQYFGPGTRLTVT.